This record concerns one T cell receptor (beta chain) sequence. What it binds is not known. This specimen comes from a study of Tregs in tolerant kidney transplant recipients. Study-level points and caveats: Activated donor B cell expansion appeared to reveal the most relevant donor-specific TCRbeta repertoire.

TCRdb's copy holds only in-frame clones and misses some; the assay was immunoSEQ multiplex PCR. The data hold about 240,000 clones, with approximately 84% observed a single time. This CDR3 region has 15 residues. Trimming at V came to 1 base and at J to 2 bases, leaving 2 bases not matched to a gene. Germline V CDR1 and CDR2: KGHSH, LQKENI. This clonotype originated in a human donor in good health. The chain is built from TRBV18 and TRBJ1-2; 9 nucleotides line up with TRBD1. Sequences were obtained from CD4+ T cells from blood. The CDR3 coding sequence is TGTGCCAGCTCACCACGGACAGGGGAGAACTATGGCTACACCTTC. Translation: CASSPRTGENYGYTF.